These 26 T cell receptor beta chains were sequenced from one sample in a study of T cell repertoires in cytomegalovirus infection. TCRdb recomputed calls from the reads with MiXCR, one row per CDR3 protein. Of 250,000 to 300,000 distinct CDR3 sequences listed, approximately 17% are singletons. The sequencing input was CD8+ T cells from PBMCs. These receptors all stem from a human donor in good health (CMV status not recorded). Some clones in this sample may be carry-over from other donors' samples.

Ten or more counts support this clonotype. The V gene is TRBV5-4, the J gene TRBJ2-7; 7 nucleotides agree with TRBD1. Germline loops: CDR1 SGHNT, CDR2 YYREEE (reference sequence). The CDR3 contains 13 residues. V gave up 5 bases and J gave up 3 bases; unmatched junction bases: 5. CDR3 residues: CASRPGQDYEQYF. The DNA of the CDR3 is TGTGCCAGCAGGCCCGGACAGGACTACGAGCAGTACTTC.

V is TRBV6-6 and J is TRBJ2-5; TRBD1 matches at 7 bases. The CDR3 length is 15 residues. V dropped 5 bases and J dropped 2; count of bases not matched to a gene: 8. The V gene's germline CDR1 is MNHNY and CDR2 SVGAGI (reference sequence). As DNA, the CDR3 is TGTGCCAGCAGTCCCCTCGAGGACAGGCAAGAGACCCAGTACTTC. This sequence encodes CASSPLEDRQETQYF.

V is TRBV20-1 and J is TRBJ1-2; 7 bases are a match to TRBD1. The trim removed 6 bases at V and 3 bases at J, leaving 4 bases unmatched. This CDR3 has 12 amino acids. CDR1 and CDR2 from the germline V gene are DFQATT and SNEGSKA (reference sequence). CDR3 nucleotides: TGCAGTGCCCTAGACAGGGACTATGGCTACACCTTC. Amino acids: CSALDRDYGYTF.

This clonotype was seen at least ten times. The chain employs TRBV7-8 and TRBJ1-5; D ambiguous. Germline lookup yields CDR1 SGHVS and CDR2 FQNEAQ. This CDR3 region has 16 residues. V was shortened by 0 bases and J by 0 bases, with 9 bases between the two germline ends. CDR3 bases: TGTGCCAGCAGCTTAGCGATCGGCAATAGCAATCAGCCCCAGCATTTT. Translated, it gives CASSLAIGNSNQPQHF.

This clonotype was detected many times. The chain combines TRBV7-2 with TRBJ1-6, with D hard to call. The CDR3 length is 14 residues. V was clipped by 4 bases and J by 6 bases, with 10 bases between them. From germline, CDR1 is SGHTA and CDR2 FQGNSA. CDR3 DNA sequence: TGTGCCAGCAGCTACGCAGGATTTAATTCACCCCTCCACTTT. It encodes CASSYAGFNSPLHF.

This clonotype has ten or more counts. The chain is built from TRBV19 and TRBJ1-1; D not resolved. Germline loops: CDR1 LNHDA, CDR2 SQIVND (reference sequence). The CDR3 totals 16 residues. Trimming stripped 3 bases from V and 1 base from J, with 15 bases between. For the CDR3, the DNA is TGTGCCAGTAGTATTCGGGAAGTCCGACCGAACACTGAAGCTTTCTTT. Protein product: CASSIREVRPNTEAFF.

This clonotype was seen many times. This chain uses TRBV7-9 with TRBJ1-1, with D unresolved. The CDR3 is made up of 15 amino acids. Germline V gene lookup returns CDR1 SEHNR and CDR2 FQNEAQ (reference sequence). V was trimmed by 2 bases and J by 1 base, leaving 11 bases between them. The CDR3 loop is CASSLRSRRNTEAFF. In DNA form, the CDR3 reads TGTGCCAGCAGCTTACGTTCCAGGCGGAACACTGAAGCTTTCTTT.

The chain has TRBV6-2 or TRBV6-3 and TRBJ1-6, with TRBD1 identical over 7 bases. The V and J ends lost 6 bases and 4 bases, in that order; junction bases with no gene match: 9. Germline V gives CDR1 MNHEY, CDR2 SVGEGT. The CDR3 is made up of 16 amino acids. This chain's CDR3 is CASSPGQELYNSPLHF. The CDR3, as DNA: TGTGCCAGCAGCCCCGGACAGGAGCTTTATAATTCACCCCTCCACTTT.

The chain recombines TRBV6-6 with TRBJ2-5, with TRBD2 identical over 9 bases. V dropped 5 bases and J dropped 1; count of bases not matched to a gene: 5. The CDR3 is 15 residues long. Germline values: CDR1 MNHNY, CDR2 SVGAGI (reference sequence). The CDR3 here is CASSDGAGGQETQYF. The CDR3 nucleotides are TGTGCCAGCAGTGATGGAGCGGGGGGCCAAGAGACCCAGTACTTC.

This clonotype was seen many times. V and J are TRBV6-1 and TRBJ2-7, with 8 bases fitting TRBD1. This CDR3 region has 14 residues. Germline V gene lookup returns CDR1 MNHNS and CDR2 SASEGT. Trimming removed 5 bases from V and 4 bases from J; junction bases left unmatched: 7. The CDR3 loop is CASSKQGVPYEQYF. CDR3 sequence (DNA): TGTGCCAGCAGTAAACAGGGGGTCCCATACGAGCAGTACTTC.

The V and J genes are TRBV20-1 and TRBJ2-5; TRBD2 matches at 8 bases. This CDR3 spans 15 amino acids. Trimming took 0 bases from V and 5 from J; bases not matched to a gene: 8. Germline V gene data show CDR1 as DFQATT and CDR2 as SNEGSKA (reference sequence). In nucleotides, the CDR3 is TGCAGTGCTAGAGATATCGGGGGGGTCGGGGAGACCCAGTACTTC. This codes for CSARDIGGVGETQYF.

This clonotype was observed a few times. The V gene is TRBV6-4, the J gene TRBJ2-1; 8 bases line up with TRBD2. The V gene's germline CDR1 is MRHNA and CDR2 SNTAGT. This CDR3 contains 16 residues. V lost 2 bases, J lost 7 bases, and 10 bases stayed unmatched. The CDR3: CASSDGQRGTTNEQFF. CDR3 nucleotides: TGTGCCAGCAGTGACGGGCAGCGGGGGACCACAAATGAGCAGTTCTTC.

This clonotype was observed a few times. The V and J genes are TRBV27 and TRBJ2-7, with D possibly being TRBD1 or TRBD2 (6 bases each). This CDR3 has 15 residues. V lost 2 bases and J lost 2, with 13 bases in between. In germline, CDR1 is MNHEY, CDR2 SMNVEV (reference sequence). Written as DNA, the CDR3 is TGTGCCAGCAGTTTAGTAGGGGGAGGCACCTACGAGCAGTACTTC. It codes for CASSLVGGGTYEQYF.

V and J are TRBV20-1 and TRBJ1-6; 9 nucleotides line up with TRBD1. This CDR3 region has 17 residues. Germline values: CDR1 DFQATT, CDR2 SNEGSKA (reference sequence). V shed 4 bases, J shed 0 bases, and the junction held 7 bases outside the gene matches. The CDR3 is CSATDRGGGSYNSPLHF. CDR3 nucleotides: TGCAGTGCTACCGACAGGGGGGGGGGCTCCTATAATTCACCCCTCCACTTT.

This clonotype was detected ten times or more. Here the CDR3 DNA reads TGTGCCAGTAGTTCGGGGGTCGGGCAGCCCCAGCATTTT. This encodes CASSSGVGQPQHF. The chain is built from TRBV19 and TRBJ1-5, with D possibly matching TRBD1 (5 bases). Germline assignment: CDR1 LNHDA and CDR2 SQIVND (reference sequence). Between the trimmed V and J ends, which lost 5 bases and 7 bases, there was a span of 12 bases. The CDR3 has 13 amino acids.

This rearrangement joins TRBV12-3 or TRBV12-4 to TRBJ2-3, with a possible D match to TRBD2 (6 bases). This CDR3 spans 15 amino acids. Trimming shortened V by 7 bases and J by 1 base, and 15 bases separated the two germline ends. The CDR3 DNA follows: TGTGCCAGCACCTTGGGGCCGGGGGGCACAGATACGCAGTATTTT. It is translated as CASTLGPGGTDTQYF.

This chain joins TRBV28 and TRBJ1-1; D is perhaps TRBD1 (5 bases). Trimming cost V 10 bases and J 2 bases, with 23 bases left between them. CDR3 size: 16 residues. Germline lookup yields CDR1 MDHEN and CDR2 SYDVKM. The CDR3 nucleotides read TGTGCCAACAGGATTTACTCCGGGACCGGCAACACTGAAGCTTTCTTT. Protein sequence: CANRIYSGTGNTEAFF. Supplemented by reference TRBV28 and TRBJ1-1, the full variable domain reads DVKVTQSSRYLVKRTGEKVFLECVQDMDHENMFWYRQDPGLGLRLIYFSYDVKMKEKGDIPEGYSVSREKKERFSLILESASTNQTSMYLCANRIYSGTGNTEAFFGQGTRLTVV.

Ten or more counts support this clonotype. The chain couples TRBV6-2 or TRBV6-3 to TRBJ1-2; 9 nucleotides agree with TRBD1. CDR1 is MNHEY, CDR2 SVGEGT, per germline. This CDR3 contains 16 residues. V shed 4 bases, J shed 3 bases, and the junction held 9 bases outside the gene matches. The CDR3 sequence is CASSLITGGLDYGYTF. In DNA form, the CDR3 reads TGTGCCAGCAGTTTGATTACAGGGGGCTTGGACTATGGCTACACCTTC.

This clonotype showed up many times. The chain couples TRBV7-8 to TRBJ2-1; D is perhaps TRBD1 (6 bases). Germline V gene data show CDR1 as SGHVS and CDR2 as FQNEAQ. Trimming cost V 1 base and J 7 bases, with 17 bases left between them. The CDR3 runs to 16 residues. In nucleotides, the CDR3 is TGTGCCAGCAGCTTAGAGGTGCTGGCAGGGGAAAATGAGCAGTTCTTC. This sequence encodes CASSLEVLAGENEQFF.

The chain uses TRBV6-5 and TRBJ2-5; TRBD2 agrees at 9 bases. Looked up from germline, CDR1 is MNHEY and CDR2 is SVGAGI. After removal of 2 bases from V and 6 bases from J, the junction contained 7 bases not matched to a gene. The CDR3 has 15 amino acids. The CDR3 DNA is TGTGCCAGCAGTTACGAGCGGGGGGCTAGCAAGACCCAGTACTTC. Amino acids: CASSYERGASKTQYF.

This clonotype showed up many times. The V call is TRBV7-8, the J call TRBJ2-3, with unresolved D. Germline assignment: CDR1 SGHVS and CDR2 FQNEAQ. The CDR3 loop spans 13 amino acids. The ends were cut back, 1 base at V and 2 bases at J, with 4 bases in the middle. DNA for the CDR3: TGTGCCAGCAGCTTAGAAAACACAGATACGCAGTATTTT. Translating it yields CASSLENTDTQYF. The entire variable domain, with the rest obtained from reference TRBV7-8 and TRBJ2-3, is as follows: GAGVSQSPRYKVAKRGQDVALRCDPISGHVSLFWYQQALGQGPEFLTYFQNEAQLDKSGLPSDRFFAERPEGSVSTLKIQRTQQEDSAVYLCASSLENTDTQYFGPGTRLTVL.

There are many counts of this clonotype. The genes are TRBV7-3 and TRBJ2-1; a possible D gene is TRBD1 (5 bases). The V end was cut by 4 bases, the J end by 2 bases, with 12 bases between. Germline CDR1 and CDR2: SGHTA and FQGTGA. This CDR3 has 15 amino acids. The CDR3 loop reads CASSSLGATYNEQFF. CDR3 sequence (DNA): TGTGCCAGCAGCTCGCTAGGGGCCACCTACAATGAGCAGTTCTTC.

V usage is TRBV12-3 or TRBV12-4 and J usage is TRBJ2-1; unclear D gene. Trimming stripped 6 bases from V and 6 bases from J, with 18 bases between. The CDR3 is made up of 15 amino acids. CDR3 sequence reads: CASRVMTNGRNEQFF. DNA of the CDR3: TGTGCCAGCAGGGTGATGACCAACGGGCGCAATGAGCAGTTCTTC.

The table lists this clonotype with many counts. The chain joins TRBV9 to TRBJ1-1; D is perhaps TRBD1 (6 bases). The CDR3 spans 16 residues. Trimming removed 0 bases at V and 7 bases at J, with 19 bases between. Germline V lookup: CDR1 SGDLS, CDR2 YYNGEE. The CDR3 loop reads CASSVVQEGVPDEAFF. CDR3 in DNA: TGTGCCAGCAGCGTAGTGCAGGAGGGGGTTCCTGATGAAGCTTTCTTT.

This clonotype was recorded a few times. This chain connects TRBV6-5 to TRBJ2-2; D may match TRBD1 or TRBD2 (5 bases each). This CDR3 has 13 amino acids. The germline CDR1 and CDR2 sequences are MNHEY and SVGAGI. Trimming removed 10 bases from V and 4 bases from J, with 13 bases in between. CDR3 region: CATQRGVTGELFF. CDR3 coding DNA: TGTGCCACCCAGAGGGGCGTCACCGGGGAGCTGTTTTTT.

The V gene is TRBV18, the J gene TRBJ2-5; D gene unclear. V lost 0 bases, J lost 6 bases, and 5 bases lay in between. The CDR3 totals 12 residues. In germline, CDR1 is KGHSH, CDR2 LQKENI. The CDR3 protein is CASSPPGQTQYF. The CDR3 bases are TGTGCCAGCTCACCACCCGGGCAGACCCAGTACTTC.